The TCR beta chain described here comes from a study of cytomegalovirus exposure and HLA in healthy donors. In the study overall: Assignment to the Caucasian-associated ancestry cluster applied to over 70% of the roughly 420 genotyped donors. Study results and limitations: Associated with cytomegalovirus, according to the listing, were 150 to 200 TCR beta chains. A reported reduction in N-insertions relative to the approximately 640-donor mean was seen in an Asian-associated ancestry cluster in a later analysis. Donor immune exposure was known only as CMV serostatus.

In the case of this clone: Its antigen is currently unknown.

PCR employed 60 Vbeta and 13 Jbeta primers. Sequenced by immunoSEQ multiplex PCR; TCRdb stores in-frame clones only, minus some. The sample consists of some 150,000 clones, 75% of them appearing once. Trimming cost V 2 bases and J 7 bases, with 21 bases left between them. The CDR3 is made up of 16 amino acids. Germline V gives CDR1 MNHEY, CDR2 SVGAGI. The material sequenced was PBMCs. The clonotype originates from a man between 25 and 39 years old in good health and CMV-seronegative. The rearrangement links TRBV6-5 to TRBJ2-7, with D perhaps TRBD2 (5 bases). CDR3 loop: CASSYGIQRGSGEQYF. CDR3 bases: TGTGCCAGCAGTTACGGTATCCAGCGCGGCTCGGGGGAGCAGTACTTC.